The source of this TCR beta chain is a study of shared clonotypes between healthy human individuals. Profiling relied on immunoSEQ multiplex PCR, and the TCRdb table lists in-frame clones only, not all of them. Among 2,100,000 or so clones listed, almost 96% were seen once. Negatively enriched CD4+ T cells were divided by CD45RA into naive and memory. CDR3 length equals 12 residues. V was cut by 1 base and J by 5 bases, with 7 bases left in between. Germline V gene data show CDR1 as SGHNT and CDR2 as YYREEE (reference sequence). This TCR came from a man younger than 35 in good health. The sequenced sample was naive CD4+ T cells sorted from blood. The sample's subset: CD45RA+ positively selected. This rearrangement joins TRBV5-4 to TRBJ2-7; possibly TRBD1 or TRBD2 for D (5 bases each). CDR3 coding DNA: TGTGCCAGCAGCTTGCAGGGAGACGAGCAGTACTTC. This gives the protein CASSLQGDEQYF.